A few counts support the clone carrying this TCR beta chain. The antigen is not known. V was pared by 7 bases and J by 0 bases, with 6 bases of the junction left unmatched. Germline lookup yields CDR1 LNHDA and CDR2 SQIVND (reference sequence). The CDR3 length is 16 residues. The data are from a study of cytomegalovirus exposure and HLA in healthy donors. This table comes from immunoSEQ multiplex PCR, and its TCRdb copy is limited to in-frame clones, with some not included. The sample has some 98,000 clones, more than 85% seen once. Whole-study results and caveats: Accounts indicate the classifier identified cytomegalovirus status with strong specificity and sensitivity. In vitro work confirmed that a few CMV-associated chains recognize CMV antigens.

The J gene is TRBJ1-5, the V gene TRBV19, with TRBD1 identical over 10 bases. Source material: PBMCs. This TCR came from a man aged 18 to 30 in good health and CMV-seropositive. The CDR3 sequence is CASTRDRGNSNQPQHF. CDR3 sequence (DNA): TGTGCCAGTACTCGGGACAGGGGCAATAGCAATCAGCCCCAGCATTTT.